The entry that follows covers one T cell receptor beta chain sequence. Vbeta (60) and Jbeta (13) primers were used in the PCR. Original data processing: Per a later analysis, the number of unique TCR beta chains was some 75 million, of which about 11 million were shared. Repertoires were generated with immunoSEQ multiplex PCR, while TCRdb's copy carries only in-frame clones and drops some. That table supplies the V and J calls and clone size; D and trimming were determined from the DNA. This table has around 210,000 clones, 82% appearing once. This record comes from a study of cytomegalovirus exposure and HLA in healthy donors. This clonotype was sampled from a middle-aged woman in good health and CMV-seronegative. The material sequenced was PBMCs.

Here the CDR3 reads CASSLDSGTRNKQYF. As DNA, the CDR3 is TGTGCCAGCAGCTTAGACTCCGGGACACGGAATAAGCAGTACTTC. J is TRBJ2-5 and V is TRBV11-2, with D perhaps matching TRBD1 (6 bases). The V gene lost 0 bases and the J gene lost 11 bases, with 19 bases spanning the gap. Per germline, CDR1 SGHAT and CDR2 FQNNGV. The CDR3 is 15 amino acids.